The 30 T cell receptor beta chains listed next were all sequenced from one sample in a study of OX40 agonist ivuxolimab in advanced cancers. Data came from immunoSEQ multiplex PCR; TCRdb stores just in-frame clones and leaves some out. The profile shows about 98,000 clones, around nine tenths of them singletons. Sequencing used CD4+ or CD8+ T cells sorted from blood, obtained in a trial of the OX40 agonist ivuxolimab. All receptors come from an adult with an advanced solid tumor such as melanoma, head and neck, liver or kidney cancer.

This chain connects TRBV7-2 to TRBJ1-2; D gene uncertain. Germline V CDR1 and CDR2: SGHTA, FQGNSA. The CDR3 totals 13 residues. With 4 bases removed from V and 4 bases from J, the gap between germline ends came to 10 bases. The CDR3 sequence is CASSSDAGYGYTF. Written as DNA, the CDR3 is TGTGCCAGCAGCTCGGACGCGGGCTATGGCTACACCTTC.

V usage is TRBV2 and J usage is TRBJ2-5; weak D call: TRBD2 (6 bases). CDR1 and CDR2 from the germline V gene are SNHLY and FYNNEI. Trimming shortened V by 6 bases and J by 1 base, and 9 bases separated the two germline ends. The CDR3 has 13 amino acids. The CDR3 protein is CASRGTSQETQYF. DNA for the CDR3: TGTGCCAGCAGGGGGACTTCCCAAGAGACCCAGTACTTC.

This chain connects TRBV10-3 to TRBJ2-5; 8 bases map to TRBD1. CDR3 length: 15 amino acids. The V segment lost 6 bases and the J segment 5 bases; nucleotides outside the gene matches: 11. The germline gives CDR1 ENHRY, CDR2 SYGVKD. The CDR3 sequence: CAIREAPDRDETQYF. The CDR3 DNA reads as TGTGCCATCAGGGAGGCCCCGGACAGGGATGAGACCCAGTACTTC.

This chain links TRBV12-2 with TRBJ2-3. TRBV12-2 is a documented pseudogene. This CDR3 contains 13 residues. CDR3 region: CASRLASTDTQYF. In DNA, the CDR3 is TGTGCAAGTCGCTTAGCTAGCACAGATACGCAGTATTTT.

The rearrangement links TRBV11-2 to TRBJ1-2, with D maybe TRBD1 (5 bases). The V gene lost 5 bases and the J gene lost 2 bases, with 15 bases spanning the gap. This CDR3 spans 15 amino acids. From germline, CDR1 is SGHAT and CDR2 FQNNGV. The CDR3 DNA sequence: TGTGCCAGCAGCCACTGGCAGACAGCGAACTATGGCTACACCTTC. As protein: CASSHWQTANYGYTF.

V gene TRBV6-1 combines with J gene TRBJ1-5; D might be TRBD1 (6 bases). Trimming removed 4 bases from V and 0 bases from J, with 10 bases in between. Germline CDR1 and CDR2: MNHNS and SASEGT. The CDR3 length is 15 residues. DNA for the CDR3: TGTGCCAGCAGTGTAGGGGGATATAGCAATCAGCCCCAGCATTTT. This codes for CASSVGGYSNQPQHF.

DNA of the CDR3: TGTGCCAGCAGTCGCGTGATTGACAGGGTGGATTCACCCCTCCACTTT. Residues: CASSRVIDRVDSPLHF. This chain connects TRBV2 to TRBJ1-6, with 7 bases identical to TRBD1. In germline, CDR1 is SNHLY, CDR2 FYNNEI. The CDR3 length is 16 residues. Unmatched junction bases numbered 12, after V lost 5 bases and J lost 8 bases.

CDR3 amino acids: CASSQAASLETQYF. For the CDR3, the DNA is TGTGCCAGCAGCCAAGCGGCTAGCCTCGAGACCCAGTACTTC. The rearrangement links TRBV4-2 to TRBJ2-5; D may be TRBD2 (5 bases). This CDR3 has 14 amino acids. The germline gives CDR1 LGHNA, CDR2 YNFKEQ. Trimming removed 1 base at V and 5 bases at J, with 11 bases between.

The V call is TRBV28, the J call TRBJ1-6; 7 bases align to TRBD1. Trimming at V came to 5 bases and at J to 8 bases, leaving 3 bases not matched to a gene. This CDR3 has 13 amino acids. Germline V gene lookup returns CDR1 MDHEN and CDR2 SYDVKM. The CDR3 DNA reads as TGTGCCAGCAGTAGACAGGGAGATTCACCCCTCCACTTT. Translated, it gives CASSRQGDSPLHF.

The V gene is TRBV7-7, the J gene TRBJ1-3; no reliable D call. CDR3 size: 15 residues. The V end was cut by 1 base, the J end by 2 bases, with 9 bases between. Germline V lookup: CDR1 SSHAT, CDR2 FNYEAQ (reference sequence). CDR3 in amino acids: CASSLDSGAGNTIYF. The CDR3 nucleotides are TGTGCCAGCAGCTTAGACTCTGGCGCTGGAAACACCATATATTTT. Using reference TRBV7-7 and TRBJ1-3 for the parts outside the CDR3, the full variable domain is GAGVSQSPRYKVTKRGQDVTLRCDPISSHATLYWYQQALGQGPEFLTYFNYEAQPDKSGLPSDRFSAERPEGSISTLTIQRTEQRDSAMYRCASSLDSGAGNTIYFGEGSWLTVV.

This chain links TRBV5-1 with TRBJ2-5, with 7 bases identical to TRBD2. With V trimmed by 6 bases and J by 2 bases, 4 bases remained unmatched. The CDR3 has 13 amino acids. The germline CDR1 and CDR2 sequences are SGHRS and YFSETQ. The CDR3 nucleotides are TGCGCCAGCAAGAGGGGACTACAAGAGACCCAGTACTTC. This codes for CASKRGLQETQYF.

The rearrangement uses TRBV2 and TRBJ2-7, with no clear D. V was pared by 6 bases and J by 1 base, with 13 bases between. The germline V gene has CDR1 SNHLY and CDR2 FYNNEI. This CDR3 comprises 14 residues. CDR3 sequence: CASRDRTDSYEQYF. The CDR3, as DNA: TGTGCCAGCAGGGACCGGACGGATTCCTACGAGCAGTACTTC.

The chain uses TRBV19 and TRBJ1-5, with 7 nucleotides matching TRBD1. Germline CDR1 reads LNHDA; CDR2 reads SQIVND (reference sequence). With 5 bases clipped from V and 7 bases from J, the junction kept 8 bases outside the gene matches. This CDR3 has 14 amino acids. The CDR3 DNA reads TGTGCCAGTAGTTCTCGGGACAGCAGGCAGCCCCAGCATTTT. It specifies CASSSRDSRQPQHF.

This clone was seen only once. J is TRBJ1-1 and V is TRBV5-1; D uncertain. The CDR3 is 14 residues long. Germline lookup yields CDR1 SGHRS and CDR2 YFSETQ. V lost 2 bases to trimming and J lost 3 bases, with 11 bases between them. The CDR3 coding sequence is TGCGCCAGCAGCTTCGCCTCCGGGGACACTGAAGCTTTCTTT. Its protein product is CASSFASGDTEAFF.

V gene TRBV2 combines with J gene TRBJ1-2; 9 nucleotides line up with TRBD1. CDR3 length: 17 amino acids. V trimming: 7 bases; J trimming: 6 bases; junction bases outside the gene matches: 18. Germline CDR1 reads SNHLY; CDR2 reads FYNNEI. The CDR3 DNA sequence: TGTGCCAGCACCCGCCCGACAGGGGGTATAGTCTTAAATGGCTACACCTTC. Protein: CASTRPTGGIVLNGYTF.

The chain carries TRBV30 and TRBJ2-3, with D perhaps TRBD1 (6 bases). This CDR3 is 13 amino acids long. Trimming took off 5 bases at V and 4 bases at J, with 13 bases between the two ends. CDR1 GTSNPN and CDR2 SVGIG come from the germline V gene (reference sequence). CDR3 sequence reads: CAWGRGGPDTQYF. Written as DNA, the CDR3 is TGTGCCTGGGGCAGGGGCGGTCCAGATACGCAGTATTTT.

The chain has TRBV30 and TRBJ2-3, with a possible D match to TRBD2 (6 bases). Looked up from germline, CDR1 is GTSNPN and CDR2 is SVGIG (reference sequence). This CDR3 spans 14 amino acids. The V gene lost 5 bases and the J gene lost 0 bases, with 12 bases spanning the gap. CDR3 nucleotides: TGTGCCTGGGACAAGGGACTCAGCACAGATACGCAGTATTTT. Translating it yields CAWDKGLSTDTQYF.

A single count supports this clone. The rearrangement joins TRBV10-3 to TRBJ2-3; 7 nucleotides align to TRBD2. CDR3 length: 15 residues. Per the germline V gene, CDR1 is ENHRY and CDR2 is SYGVKD. J lost 6 bases, V lost 9 bases, and 15 bases had no gene match. In DNA form, the CDR3 reads TGTGCCATAAGCCGAGCGGGGAATTTAGGTGATACGCAGTATTTT. Residues: CAISRAGNLGDTQYF.

CDR3 sequence (DNA): TGCGCCAGCAGCCTTTTTAACACTGAAGCTTTCTTT. Its protein product is CASSLFNTEAFF. This chain uses TRBV5-1 with TRBJ1-1; no reliable D call. V was trimmed by 4 bases and J by 2 bases, leaving 6 bases between them. The length of the CDR3 is 12 residues. Germline V CDR1 and CDR2: SGHRS, YFSETQ.

A word on this clone: The sample carries other DNA sequences with the same CDR3. This chain links TRBV14 with TRBJ2-1; D call uncertain. Trimming pared 4 bases from V and 0 bases from J, leaving 1 base between. Germline values: CDR1 SGHDN, CDR2 FVKESK. The CDR3 runs to 12 residues. The CDR3 DNA reads TGTGCCAGCAGCCCCTCCTACAATGAGCAGTTCTTC. Encoded protein: CASSPSYNEQFF.

This clone occurred once. The chain recombines TRBV18 with TRBJ1-2, with a possible D match to TRBD1 (5 bases). The CDR3 spans 15 residues. V was trimmed by 4 bases and J by 7 bases, leaving 19 bases between them. Germline CDR1 and CDR2: KGHSH and LQKENI. The CDR3 protein is CASSLTGTASAGYTF. CDR3 nucleotide sequence: TGTGCCAGCTCACTTACCGGGACCGCCTCAGCTGGCTACACCTTC.

The chain joins TRBV6-6 to TRBJ2-2; the D gene is possibly TRBD2 (6 bases). V gave up 7 bases and J gave up 4 bases, with 19 bases separating them. This CDR3 comprises 16 residues. The V gene's germline CDR1 is MNHNY and CDR2 SVGAGI (reference sequence). The CDR3 sequence: CASTPRGSGLTGELFF. In nucleotides, the CDR3 is TGTGCCAGCACCCCGCGGGGTAGCGGCCTCACCGGGGAGCTGTTTTTT.

The chain recombines TRBV6-5 with TRBJ1-4; no firm D call. CDR3 length equals 16 residues. Between the trimmed V and J ends, which lost 0 bases and 8 bases, there was a span of 16 bases. Germline V gene lookup returns CDR1 MNHEY and CDR2 SVGAGI. The CDR3 protein is CASSYSRMDLGEKLFF. CDR3 DNA: TGTGCCAGCAGTTACTCGAGAATGGATCTAGGGGAAAAACTGTTTTTT.

The rearrangement joins TRBV11-2 to TRBJ2-7, with D perhaps matching TRBD1 or TRBD2 (5 bases each). V was pared by 1 base and J by 6 bases, with 13 bases between. CDR1 is SGHAT, CDR2 FQNNGV, per germline. The CDR3 contains 14 residues. CDR3: CASSLVQRGTEQYV. The CDR3 bases are TGTGCCAGCAGCTTAGTACAGCGAGGGACCGAGCAGTACGTC.

The rearrangement uses TRBV21-1 and TRBJ1-2. TRBV21-1 is a listed pseudogene. The CDR3 covers 15 residues. CDR3 in DNA: TGTGCCAGCACCGCAAGAGGGATAGGACGGTATGGCTACACCTTC. Translated: CASTARGIGRYGYTF.

The chain joins TRBV28 to TRBJ2-7; either TRBD1 or TRBD2 may fit D (5 bases each). The CDR3 consists of 15 residues. Germline CDR1 reads MDHEN; CDR2 reads SYDVKM. V was pared by 3 bases and J by 2 bases, with 14 bases between. The CDR3 bases are TGTGCCAGCAGTTTGCCAGGGACCTACGCCTACGAGCAGTACTTC. Its protein is CASSLPGTYAYEQYF.

The count of this clone is one. The V and J genes are TRBV27 and TRBJ2-7; 9 bases fit TRBD1. Unmatched junction bases numbered 15, after V lost 5 bases and J lost 4 bases. The CDR3 runs to 17 residues. Germline CDR1 is MNHEY and CDR2 is SMNVEV (reference sequence). CDR3 sequence: CASSQRNSGQGFYEQYF. The CDR3 nucleotides read TGTGCCAGCAGTCAAAGAAACTCGGGACAGGGCTTTTACGAGCAGTACTTC.

The chain joins TRBV7-2 to TRBJ2-1; 7 nucleotides line up with TRBD1. The junction had 8 bases not matched to a gene; V was cut back by 5 bases and J by 7 bases. This CDR3 spans 14 amino acids. Germline V lookup: CDR1 SGHTA, CDR2 FQGNSA. The chain's CDR3 is CASSRGTGVNEQFF. The CDR3 DNA reads TGTGCCAGCAGCCGAGGCACAGGGGTGAATGAGCAGTTCTTC.

The genes are TRBV10-3 and TRBJ1-1; D not certain. The germline V and J ends were trimmed by 8 bases and 0 bases, with 10 bases remaining between them. The CDR3 loop spans 13 amino acids. Germline CDR1 ENHRY, CDR2 SYGVKD. The CDR3 is CAISSPLNTEAFF. The CDR3 DNA is TGTGCCATCTCTTCCCCATTGAACACTGAAGCTTTCTTT.

This clone was seen a few times. This chain uses TRBV5-4 with TRBJ2-6; D is perhaps TRBD2 (6 bases). Germline lookup yields CDR1 SGHNT and CDR2 YYREEE (reference sequence). The CDR3 runs 15 residues. Trimming left V 2 bases short and J 4 bases short, with 10 bases between. In DNA form, the CDR3 reads TGTGCCAGCAGCTTTGGACGGGGGGGGGCCAACGTCCTGACTTTC. Encoded protein: CASSFGRGGANVLTF.